A selection of T cell receptor beta chains follows, all from one sample in a study of blood T cell repertoires in COVID-19. Sequenced by immunoSEQ multiplex PCR; TCRdb stores in-frame clones only, minus some. Of approximately 220,000 clones in the sample, 80% to 90% were seen once. Sample: PBMCs or T cells enriched from blood (not recorded which). The source of these receptors is a woman between 35 and 50 years old with acute COVID-19. Both conserved end residues are part of each CDR3.

>TRBV28|TRBJ1-2
CASGGDTF
>TRBV4-1|TRBJ2-7
CASSQGLAGIYEQYF
>TRBV28|TRBJ1-6
CASRQRQGANSPLHF
>TRBV7-2|TRBJ2-2
CASSPPRGTNTGELFF
>TRBV11-1|TRBJ1-6
CASSLGLPVGSPLHF
>TRBV28|TRBJ2-5
CASSVVAGRETQYF
>TRBV5-4|TRBJ2-1
CASSFTSGLAEREQFF
>TRBV5-1|TRBJ1-2
CASSLGADRGHPYGYTF
>TRBV2|TRBJ2-3
CASSGGPSTDTQYF
>TRBV7-2|TRBJ2-5
CASSTRTGSQETQYF
>TRBV2|TRBJ1-2
CASSPSGYGYTF
>TRBV2|TRBJ1-5
CASNLQGGNQPQHF
>TRBV28|TRBJ1-5
CASIWTGLNQPQHF
>TRBV11-1|TRBJ2-1
CASSTYNEQFF
>TRBV11-2|TRBJ2-1
CASSSLFSEINEQFF
>TRBV5-5|TRBJ1-6
CASSLGTTNSPLHF
>TRBV4-3|TRBJ2-3
CASSQEARGRDTQYF
>TRBV13|TRBJ1-1
CASSLGGDSTEAFF
>TRBV7-2|TRBJ2-3
CASSLGLAGDTQYF
>TRBV19|TRBJ1-5
CASSSQGFNQPQHF
>TRBV5-4|TRBJ1-5
CASSLQQGGQPQHF
>TRBV7-3|TRBJ2-2
CASSHPAGRSDTGELFF
>TRBV20-1|TRBJ2-7
CSASSGLETSYEQYF
>TRBV24-1|TRBJ2-5
CATSGKDRGHQETQYF